Sequencing of this T cell receptor (beta chain) was carried out in a study of control samples from healthy donors and cancer patients. Data came from immunoSEQ multiplex PCR; TCRdb stores just in-frame clones and leaves some out. The data hold more than 50,000 clones, with 95% to 96% observed a single time. V was clipped by 2 bases and J by 2 bases; unmatched bases: 2. The CDR3 spans 16 residues. Germline CDR1 ENHRY, CDR2 SYGVKD. Sequenced material: blood. V usage is TRBV10-3 and J usage is TRBJ2-1; 11 nucleotides agree with TRBD2. This receptor was identified in a woman aged 18-29 years in good health. In DNA, the CDR3 is TGTGCCATCAGTGAGGCTAGCGGGGGGCCCTACAATGAGCAGTTCTTC. Translation gives CAISEASGGPYNEQFF.